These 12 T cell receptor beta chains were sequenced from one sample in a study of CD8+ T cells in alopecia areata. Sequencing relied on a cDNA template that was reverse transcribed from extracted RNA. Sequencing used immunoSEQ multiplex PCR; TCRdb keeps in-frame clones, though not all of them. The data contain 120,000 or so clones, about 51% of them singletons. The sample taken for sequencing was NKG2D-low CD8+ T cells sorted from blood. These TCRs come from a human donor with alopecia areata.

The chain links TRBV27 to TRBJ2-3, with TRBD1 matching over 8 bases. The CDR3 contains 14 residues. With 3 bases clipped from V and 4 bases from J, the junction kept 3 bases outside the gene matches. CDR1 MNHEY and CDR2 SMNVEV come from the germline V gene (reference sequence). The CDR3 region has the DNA TGTGCCAGCAGTTTGGACAGGGATGCAGATACGCAGTATTTT. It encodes CASSLDRDADTQYF.

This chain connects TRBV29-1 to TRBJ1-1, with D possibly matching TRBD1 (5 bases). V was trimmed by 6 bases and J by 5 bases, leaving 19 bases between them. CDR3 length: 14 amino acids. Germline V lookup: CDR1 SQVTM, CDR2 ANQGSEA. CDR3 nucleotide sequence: TGCAGCGTGTGGGGCCCGGGGTTCTATACTGAAGCTTTCTTT. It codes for CSVWGPGFYTEAFF.

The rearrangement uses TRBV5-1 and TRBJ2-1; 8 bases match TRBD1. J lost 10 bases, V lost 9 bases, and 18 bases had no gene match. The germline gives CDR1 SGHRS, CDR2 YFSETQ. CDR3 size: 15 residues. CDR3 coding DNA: TGCGCCACCAAGTTAACCGGACAGGGTTATGGGGAGCAGTTCTTC. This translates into CATKLTGQGYGEQFF.

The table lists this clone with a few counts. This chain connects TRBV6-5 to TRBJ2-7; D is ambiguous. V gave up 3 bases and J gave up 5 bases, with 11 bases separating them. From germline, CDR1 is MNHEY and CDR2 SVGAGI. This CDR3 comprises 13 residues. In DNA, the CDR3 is TGTGCCAGCAGTTATAAAGAATTTGACGAGCAGTACTTC. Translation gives CASSYKEFDEQYF.

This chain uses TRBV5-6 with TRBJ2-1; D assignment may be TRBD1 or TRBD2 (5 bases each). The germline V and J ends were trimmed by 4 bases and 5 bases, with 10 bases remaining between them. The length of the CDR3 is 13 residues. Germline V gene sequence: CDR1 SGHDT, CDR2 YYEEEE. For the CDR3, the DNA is TGTGCCAGCAGCCTGGGGGACGACAATGAGCAGTTCTTC. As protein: CASSLGDDNEQFF.

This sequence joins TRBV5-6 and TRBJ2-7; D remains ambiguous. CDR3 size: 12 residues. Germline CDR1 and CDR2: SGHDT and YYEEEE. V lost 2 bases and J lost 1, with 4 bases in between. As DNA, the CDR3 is TGTGCCAGCAGCTTCGGGTCCTACGAGCAGTACTTC. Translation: CASSFGSYEQYF.

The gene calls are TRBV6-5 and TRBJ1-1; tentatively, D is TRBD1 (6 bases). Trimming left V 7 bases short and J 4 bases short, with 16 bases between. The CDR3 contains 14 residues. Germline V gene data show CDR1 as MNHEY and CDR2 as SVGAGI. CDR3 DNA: TGTGCCAGCACCCAACCAGGGGCCCCCACTGAAGCTTTCTTT. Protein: CASTQPGAPTEAFF.

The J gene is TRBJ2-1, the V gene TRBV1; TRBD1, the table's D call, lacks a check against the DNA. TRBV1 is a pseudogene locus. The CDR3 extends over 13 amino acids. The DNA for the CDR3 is TGCACCAGCAGCCAAGTCGACAGCAATGAGCAGTTCTTC. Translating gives CTSSQVDSNEQFF.

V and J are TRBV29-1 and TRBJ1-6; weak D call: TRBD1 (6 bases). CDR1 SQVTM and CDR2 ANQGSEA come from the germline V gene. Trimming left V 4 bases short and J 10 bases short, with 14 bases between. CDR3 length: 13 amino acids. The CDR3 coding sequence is TGCAGCGTTGGCCAGGGAGGGGGATCACCCCTCCACTTT. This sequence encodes CSVGQGGGSPLHF.

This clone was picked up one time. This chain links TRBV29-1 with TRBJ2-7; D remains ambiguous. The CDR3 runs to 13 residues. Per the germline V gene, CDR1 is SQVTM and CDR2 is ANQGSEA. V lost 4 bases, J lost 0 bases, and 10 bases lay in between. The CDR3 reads CSVVEESSYEQYF. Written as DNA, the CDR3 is TGCAGCGTTGTTGAGGAGAGCTCCTACGAGCAGTACTTC.

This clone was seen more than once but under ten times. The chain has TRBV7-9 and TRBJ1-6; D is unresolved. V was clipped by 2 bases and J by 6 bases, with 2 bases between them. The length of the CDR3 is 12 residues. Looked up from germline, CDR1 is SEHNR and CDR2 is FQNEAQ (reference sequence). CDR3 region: CASSLSNSPLHF. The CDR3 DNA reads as TGTGCCAGCAGCTTATCTAATTCACCCCTCCACTTT. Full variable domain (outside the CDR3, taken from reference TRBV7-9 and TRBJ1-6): DTGVSQNPRHKITKRGQNVTFRCDPISEHNRLYWYRQTLGQGPEFLTYFQNEAQLEKSRLLSDRFSAERPKGSFSTLEIQRTEQGDSAMYLCASSLSNSPLHFGNGTRLTVT.

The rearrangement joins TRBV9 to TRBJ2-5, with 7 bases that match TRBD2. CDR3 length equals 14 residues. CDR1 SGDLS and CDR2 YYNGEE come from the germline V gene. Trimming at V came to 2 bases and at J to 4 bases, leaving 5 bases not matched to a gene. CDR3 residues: CASSVGDYIETQYF. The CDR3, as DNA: TGTGCCAGCAGCGTGGGGGACTACATAGAGACCCAGTACTTC.